These 15 T cell receptor beta chains were sequenced from one sample in a study of blood T cell repertoires in COVID-19. Here immunoSEQ multiplex PCR was the method, and the copy in TCRdb shows in-frame clones only, minus some. The sample lists roughly 150,000 clones; 85% to 90% were seen once. Source material: peripheral blood. The source is a woman aged 60 to 75 with active COVID-19.

This clone showed up just once. This chain links TRBV3-1 (or the pseudogene TRBV3-2) with TRBJ2-1; D may be TRBD2 (6 bases). The germline V gene encodes CDR1 LGHDT and CDR2 YNNKEL (reference sequence). V was clipped by 6 bases and J by 0 bases, with 21 bases between them. This CDR3 contains 18 residues. The CDR3 region is CASSPEVRAGSSYNEQFF. The CDR3, as DNA: TGTGCCAGCAGTCCTGAGGTCCGGGCGGGAAGCTCCTACAATGAGCAGTTCTTC.

V is TRBV30 and J is TRBJ2-7, with TRBD2 matching over 8 bases. The V segment lost 5 bases and the J segment 5 bases; nucleotides outside the gene matches: 8. CDR1 and CDR2 from the germline V gene are GTSNPN and SVGIG (reference sequence). The CDR3 runs 13 residues. This CDR3 reads CAWVRTSRDEQYF. The CDR3 nucleotides are TGTGCCTGGGTCCGGACTAGCCGCGACGAGCAGTACTTC. Drawing the rest from reference TRBV30 and TRBJ2-7, the complete variable domain is SQTIHQWPATLVQPVGSPLSLECTVEGTSNPNLYWYRQAAGRGLQLLFYSVGIGQISSEVPQNLSASRPQDRQFILSSKKLLLSDSGFYLCAWVRTSRDEQYFGPGTRLTVT.

The J gene is TRBJ2-7, the V gene TRBV4-3; 9 positions agree with TRBD1. CDR1 and CDR2 (germline): LGHNA, YSLEER. The trim removed 0 bases at V and 2 bases at J, leaving 5 bases unmatched. The CDR3 consists of 16 residues. The CDR3 spells CASSQDLGTGPYEQYF. CDR3 nucleotide sequence: TGCGCCAGCAGCCAAGATTTAGGGACAGGGCCCTACGAGCAGTACTTC.

This sequence joins TRBV5-4 and TRBJ1-1; D is perhaps TRBD1 (5 bases). The CDR3 length is 15 residues. CDR1 SGHNT and CDR2 YYREEE come from the germline V gene (reference sequence). Trimming took 2 bases from V and 0 from J, leaving 11 bases between them. The chain's CDR3 is CASSLQEYMNTEAFF. CDR3 DNA: TGTGCCAGCAGCTTACAGGAATACATGAACACTGAAGCTTTCTTT.

The chain uses TRBV11-2 and TRBJ2-2, with D perhaps TRBD1 (6 bases). CDR1 is SGHAT, CDR2 FQNNGV, per germline. The CDR3 consists of 13 residues. V was trimmed by 7 bases and J by 6 bases, leaving 12 bases between them. DNA of the CDR3: TGTGCCAGCAAAGGGCAGGGGCCCGGGGAGCTGTTTTTT. Amino acid sequence: CASKGQGPGELFF.

The chain joins TRBV12-2 to TRBJ2-1; the table gives TRBD2 as D, unverified against the DNA. TRBV12-2 is described as a pseudogene. This CDR3 contains 18 residues. As DNA, the CDR3 is TGTGCAAGTCGCTTAGTTAGTCAGGGGAGCGGGAGGGCGAATGAGCAGTTCTTC. Protein sequence: CASRLVSQGSGRANEQFF.

V usage is TRBV30 and J usage is TRBJ2-7; 7 nucleotides line up with TRBD2. J gave up 5 bases and V 2 bases, and 9 bases lay outside the gene matches. The CDR3 is 14 amino acids. Germline values: CDR1 GTSNPN, CDR2 SVGIG (reference sequence). Here the CDR3 DNA reads TGTGCCTGGAGTCTTGTGCGGGAGTTAAACGAGCAGTACTTC. Encoded protein: CAWSLVRELNEQYF.

The chain is built from TRBV7-9 and TRBJ2-1, with 10 bases matching TRBD2. The CDR3 is 13 amino acids. Trimming at V came to 1 base and at J to 13 bases, leaving 4 bases not matched to a gene. Germline loops: CDR1 SEHNR, CDR2 FQNEAQ (reference sequence). CDR3 sequence reads: CASSLEAGGPQFF. CDR3 in DNA: TGTGCCAGCAGCTTAGAAGCGGGAGGGCCTCAGTTCTTC.

The genes are TRBV5-5 and TRBJ2-3, with D possibly being TRBD1 (6 bases). Germline values: CDR1 SGHKS, CDR2 YYEKEE (reference sequence). V was clipped by 5 bases and J by 2 bases, with 12 bases between them. This CDR3 has 14 amino acids. This CDR3 is CASSDRIYTDTQYF. The CDR3 DNA reads as TGTGCCAGCAGTGACAGGATATACACAGATACGCAGTATTTT.

V gene TRBV5-4 combines with J gene TRBJ1-2, with a possible D match to TRBD1 (6 bases). CDR1 is SGHNT, CDR2 YYREEE, per germline (reference sequence). V was pared by 4 bases and J by 4 bases, with 20 bases between. This CDR3 is built from 16 residues. The CDR3 DNA sequence: TGTGCCAGCAGCCGGAGCGGGACACCGTTATTCTATGGCTACACCTTC. Protein product: CASSRSGTPLFYGYTF.

The V and J genes are TRBV24-1 and TRBJ2-1; 10 bases agree with TRBD1. The germline V gene has CDR1 KGHDR and CDR2 SFDVKD. Trimming removed 5 bases from V and 12 bases from J; junction bases left unmatched: 12. The CDR3 runs to 15 residues. CDR3 nucleotide sequence: TGTGCCACCAGTGTCCTGACAGGGGGCGCGGTCAGGCAGTTCTTC. This codes for CATSVLTGGAVRQFF.

V is TRBV24-1 and J is TRBJ2-7, with 7 bases matching TRBD2. The CDR3 covers 16 residues. In germline, CDR1 is KGHDR, CDR2 SFDVKD. Trimming removed 1 base from V and 2 bases from J; junction bases left unmatched: 7. CDR3: CATSDFGSSGTYEQYF. CDR3 DNA: TGTGCCACCAGTGATTTTGGGTCTAGCGGAACCTACGAGCAGTACTTC.

The chain recombines TRBV7-2 with TRBJ2-1; D remains unclear. Per germline, CDR1 SGHTA and CDR2 FQGNSA. V gave up 5 bases and J gave up 3 bases, with 14 bases separating them. The CDR3 contains 15 residues. The CDR3: CASSPTTLHYNEQFF. DNA of the CDR3: TGTGCCAGCAGCCCTACTACCCTTCACTACAATGAGCAGTTCTTC.

This clone was recorded once. V is TRBV19 and J is TRBJ1-5; 8 bases agree with TRBD1. The V gene's germline CDR1 is LNHDA and CDR2 SQIVND (reference sequence). The V gene end was trimmed by 3 bases and the J gene end by 5 bases; junction bases not matched to a gene: 6. The CDR3 totals 15 residues. CDR3 DNA: TGTGCCAGTAGTATGTCAGACAGGGGACATCAGCCCCAGCATTTT. Its protein product is CASSMSDRGHQPQHF.

The chain employs TRBV7-9 and TRBJ2-7; 12 nucleotides match TRBD2. The V gene's germline CDR1 is SEHNR and CDR2 FQNEAQ (reference sequence). After removal of 5 bases from V and 6 bases from J, the junction contained 11 bases not matched to a gene. This CDR3 contains 16 residues. The CDR3 here is CASSRDLAGGQREQYF. In DNA form, the CDR3 reads TGTGCCAGCAGCAGAGATCTAGCGGGAGGGCAGCGCGAGCAGTACTTC.